This T cell receptor (beta chain) was profiled in a study of cytomegalovirus exposure and HLA in healthy donors (dated by TCRdb to about 2017). At the level of the whole study: According to an earlier analysis of a few hundred of the donors, some 180 million T cells yielded approximately 120 million unique TCR beta sequences and 250 to 350 Gb of sequence data. An early release covering roughly 640 HLA-typed donors comprised 250 to 350 gigabases of sequencing data and about 90 million unique TCR sequences. Of the approximately 400 genotyped donors, 81% were placed in the genetic ancestry cluster associated with self-reported Caucasian donors. The study aimed to test whether signatures of past pathogen exposure could be identified by cataloging public T cell receptors. The T cell repertoires of 670 or so subjects were profiled by immunosequencing and related to cytomegalovirus serostatus. Besides the first cohort of more than 650 subjects, a separate validation cohort made up of 90 to 150 different subjects was used. High-throughput TCR immunosequencing, statistical association of individual TCRs with disease status, and machine learning were combined to predict cytomegalovirus infection status. A later analysis re-examined previously published TCR beta repertoires from 500 to 700 donors and added high-resolution HLA genotyping to investigate patterns of TCR occurrence. In the later analysis, no new phenotypic data were used to find candidate immune exposures; instead, reliance was placed on TCR beta sequences and their occurrence across donors. An earlier analysis of 500 to 650 of the donors applied high-throughput TCR beta sequencing to assess whether each TCR beta V gene segment acted as functional or pseudogenic. Donor age, sex, ethnicity and CMV serostatus were compiled together with the repertoire data. A later genetic analysis took genome-wide SNP genotypes for about three fifths of the 666 donors and used that subset as a discovery cohort. Every repertoire in the discovery cohort had been generated on one and the same sequencing platform. HLA typing covered class I and class II loci at four-digit resolution. The number of donors typed differed by locus, with about 629-640 for A, B, C, DRB1 and DQB1, roughly 520 for DQA1, over 600 for DPA1, and around 450 for DPB1. Roughly 5 DR-DQ haplotypes were handled as single units for association and clustering, since linkage in the cohort was strong. Among roughly 370 genotyped donors of the cohort, an average of around 240,000 unique TCR beta nucleotide sequences were sequenced per donor, roughly a sixth of them non-productive. The study at large found these results: While some public TCRs were present in many individuals, most TCR sequences turned up only very rarely across donors. In an earlier analysis of about 600 of the donors, most TCR beta V segments appeared in productive rearrangements about 90% or about 30% of the time, broadly matching IMGT annotations. A further reported finding was that TCR beta sequences accurately predicted the HLA-A and HLA-B alleles for most subjects in the first cohort. Several of the top co-occurrence clusters appeared to be linked to parvovirus B19, influenza, CMV and Epstein-Barr virus, according to a later analysis. The authors suggested that the approach could potentially be generalized to other disease states and immunological phenotypes. Because HLA typing was unavailable for some donors at each locus, only the typed subset was used in association tests. A group of highly shared sequence variants was considered likely to be a technical artifact of the sequencing pipeline. Because counts were too low, about 18 rarely observed V segments, including chromosome 9 orphons, were left out of the earlier analysis of about 500 of the donors. Some IMGT-functional V segments, including TRBV6-2 and TRBV6-3, could not be distinguished by the 87-base-pair reads and were therefore excluded. CMV serostatus was the only immune exposure information available for the cohort. Presence/absence analyses assumed roughly uniform sequencing depth across donors, an assumption that may not hold. A later analysis found that most CMV-associated TCR beta chains appeared HLA-restricted, with HLA associations seemingly driven largely by CMV exposure. According to a later analysis, TCR association rates differed among HLA loci, with DRB1 alleles showing the most associated TCRs and HLA-C alleles showing the fewest. According to a later genetic analysis, donors in an Asian-associated ancestry cluster had fewer N-insertions in productive TCRs than the roughly 660-donor mean. A total of fewer than 200 TCR beta chains were listed by the study as associated with cytomegalovirus. A later genetic analysis associated a missense DCLRE1C variant with V-gene and J-gene trimming of TCR beta chains, and an independent cohort replicated the association. In vitro tests confirmed that a few of the cytomegalovirus-associated TCR beta chains recognize cytomegalovirus antigens. In this cohort, only TCR beta chains were sequenced, and detectable features were limited by the absence of alpha or paired-chain data. Strong co-occurrence of HLA alleles, especially DR and DQ, made assigning TCR associations to individual alleles difficult. A later analysis found that HLA-associated TCR beta chains were more clonally expanded and had lower generation probabilities than equally common non-associated chains. Cytomegalovirus status was reported to be diagnosed by the classifier with high specificity and sensitivity in both the original and validation cohorts. In a later analysis, 16,951 TCR beta sequences were associated with specific HLA alleles at a false discovery rate of 0.05. Linkage disequilibrium might explain the correlated functional status among segregating V segments, but an unknown experimental factor could not be excluded.

The method behind the library was the immunoSEQ multiplex PCR assay. A mixture of 60 forward primers for TCR Vbeta segments and 13 reverse primers for TCR Jbeta segments was used in the multiplex PCR. The CDR3 region of rearranged TCR beta genes was amplified from genomic DNA with a multiplex PCR assay. Amplified TCR beta libraries were sequenced as 87-base-pair reads on the Illumina HiSeq System. For the original study's pipeline: A later analysis tallied some 79 million unique TCR beta chains across the approximately 670 repertoires, and some 10 million of those chains were shared by two or more donors. A nearest-neighbor algorithm error-corrected the raw reads and collapsed the reads into unique sequences, merging closely related sequences to remove PCR and sequencing errors. To assign V, D and J gene segments, CDR3 sequences were aligned to IMGT reference sequences. Each retained sequence needed at least a six-nucleotide match to both a V gene segment and a J gene segment. Rearrangements were classified as productive when the CDR3 lacked stop codons and remained in frame with V and J, and all other rearrangements were classified as non-productive. Following IMGT convention, CDR3 was defined as the stretch from the second conserved V-encoded cysteine to the conserved J-encoded phenylalanine. Sequences without an unambiguous match to a single V gene segment were excluded from the earlier analysis of over 500 of the donors. An earlier analysis of fewer than 750 of the donors called V segments functional above 56.7% productive rearrangements and segregating when the between-donor standard deviation exceeded 5%. A statistical classification framework was built to diagnose cytomegalovirus status from the catalog of TCR beta chain sequences. In a later analysis, TCR nucleotide sequences were compared against IMGT/GENE-DB human TR gene sequences so that V and J genes could be assigned. The TCRdist pipeline was used in a later analysis to assign CDR3 sequences and most-parsimonious VDJ recombination scenarios. In a later analysis, each TCR beta chain was defined by its CDR3 amino acid sequence together with its V-gene family, and reads lacking a unique V-gene family were excluded. In a later analysis, 450 to 600 highly shared, low-generation-probability nucleotide sequences were removed to address suspected cross-contamination and a sequencing artifact. In a later analysis, a clonal expansion index for each public chain was calculated from normalized within-repertoire ranks of inferred template counts. A later analysis computed generation probabilities with a VDJ recombination model fitted to out-of-frame rearrangements, and checked the results against IGoR. Hypergeometric tests were used in a later analysis to score TCR-TCR, TCR-HLA and TCR-CMV co-occurrence, with a repertoire-size bias correction applied to the TCR pairs. False discovery rates were estimated in a later analysis by permuting HLA or CMV assignments 20 times. In a later analysis, co-occurring TCRs were grouped using DBSCAN, and TCRdist sequence similarity was added for clustering within HLA-allele-positive subsets. Co-occurrence clustering excluded repertoires with fewer than 30,000 or more than 120,000 public chains, plus five with anomalous nucleotide sharing. Imported from immuneACCESS, the table was reduced by TCRdb to in-frame sequences with V and J called. These copies leave out some clones; in studies compared against another copy, an unresolved V gene accounts for under half, and the cause of the remainder is not known. That table furnishes V, J and clone size, whereas the DNA furnished D and trimming. This sample is represented by 65,000 to 85,000 clones; about four fifths of them were singletons. The top ten clonotypes cover roughly an eighth of the sample.

The cohort consisted of some 730 healthy bone marrow donors. At the time of sampling, every cohort member was nominally healthy, though immune exposures that went unrecorded were likely present. The donor tested CMV seropositive and was one of the 289 seropositive cohort members. A peripheral blood sample was provided by each donor, and peripheral blood mononuclear cells were used for TCR beta sequencing. The Qiagen DNeasy Blood Extraction Kit was used to extract genomic DNA from the blood cell samples. As for this clone: Its antigen has not been determined. No much larger clone is present one base from it, and per-base qualities are unavailable.

Looking up the germline V gene yields CDR1 SQVTM and CDR2 ANQGSEA. V loses 3 bases at its end and J loses 9 bases; junction bases beyond the gene matches: 4. The CDR3 has 13 amino acids, counting the end cysteine and phenylalanine. The read is trimmed to its CDR3 DNA, 39 bases read in frame from base 1. This TCR was recovered from a male donor in good health and CMV-seropositive. The chain couples TRBV29-1 to TRBJ2-1, and TRBD2 aligns with 11 junction nucleotides. Sequencing was performed on PBMCs. The CDR3 sequence is CSVEGLAGGEQFF. The DNA reads as follows: TGCAGCGTTGAGGGTCTAGCGGGAGGTGAGCAGTTCTTC.